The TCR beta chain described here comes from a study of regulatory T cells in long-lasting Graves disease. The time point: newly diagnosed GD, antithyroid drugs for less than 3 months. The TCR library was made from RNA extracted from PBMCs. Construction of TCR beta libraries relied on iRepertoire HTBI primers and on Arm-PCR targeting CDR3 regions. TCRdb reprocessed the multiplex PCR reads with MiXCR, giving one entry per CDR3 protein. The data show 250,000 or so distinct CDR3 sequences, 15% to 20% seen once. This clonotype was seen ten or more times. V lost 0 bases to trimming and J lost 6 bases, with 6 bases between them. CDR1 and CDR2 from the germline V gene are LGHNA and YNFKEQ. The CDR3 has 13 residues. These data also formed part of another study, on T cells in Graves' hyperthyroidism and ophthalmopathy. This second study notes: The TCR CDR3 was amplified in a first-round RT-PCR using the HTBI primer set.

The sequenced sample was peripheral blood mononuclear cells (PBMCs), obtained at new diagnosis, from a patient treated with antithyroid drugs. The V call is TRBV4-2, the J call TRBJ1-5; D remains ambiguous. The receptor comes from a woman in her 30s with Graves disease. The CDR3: CASSQDKVQPQHF. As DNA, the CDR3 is TGTGCCAGCAGCCAAGACAAGGTTCAGCCCCAGCATTTT.